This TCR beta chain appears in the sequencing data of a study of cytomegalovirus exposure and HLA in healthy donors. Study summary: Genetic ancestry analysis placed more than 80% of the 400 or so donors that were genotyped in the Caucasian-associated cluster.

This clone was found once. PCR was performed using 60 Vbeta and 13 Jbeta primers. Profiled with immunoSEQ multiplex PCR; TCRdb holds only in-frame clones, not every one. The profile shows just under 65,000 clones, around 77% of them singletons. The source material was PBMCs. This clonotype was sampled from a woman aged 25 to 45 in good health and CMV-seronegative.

The CDR3 reads CASRDSTDTQYF. CDR3 sequence (DNA): TGTGCCAGCCGGGATAGCACAGATACGCAGTATTTT. The rearrangement joins TRBV6-6 to TRBJ2-3; a weak D match, TRBD2 (5 bases). Germline V gene data show CDR1 as MNHNY and CDR2 as SVGAGI (reference sequence). The CDR3 has 12 residues. Trimming took 8 bases from V and 0 from J, leaving 6 bases between them.